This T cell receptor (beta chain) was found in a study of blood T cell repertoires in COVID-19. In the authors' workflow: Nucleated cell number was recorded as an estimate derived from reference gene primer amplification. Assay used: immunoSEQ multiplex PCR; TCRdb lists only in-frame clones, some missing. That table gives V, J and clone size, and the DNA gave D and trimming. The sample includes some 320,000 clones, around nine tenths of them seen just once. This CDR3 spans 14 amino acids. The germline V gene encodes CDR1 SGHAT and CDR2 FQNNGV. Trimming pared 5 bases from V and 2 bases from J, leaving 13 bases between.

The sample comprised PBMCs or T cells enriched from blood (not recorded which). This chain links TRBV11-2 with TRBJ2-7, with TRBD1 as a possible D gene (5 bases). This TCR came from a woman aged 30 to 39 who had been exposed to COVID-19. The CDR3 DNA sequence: TGTGCCAGCAGCCAGGGAAAGGGCCCCTACGAGCAGTACTTC. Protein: CASSQGKGPYEQYF.